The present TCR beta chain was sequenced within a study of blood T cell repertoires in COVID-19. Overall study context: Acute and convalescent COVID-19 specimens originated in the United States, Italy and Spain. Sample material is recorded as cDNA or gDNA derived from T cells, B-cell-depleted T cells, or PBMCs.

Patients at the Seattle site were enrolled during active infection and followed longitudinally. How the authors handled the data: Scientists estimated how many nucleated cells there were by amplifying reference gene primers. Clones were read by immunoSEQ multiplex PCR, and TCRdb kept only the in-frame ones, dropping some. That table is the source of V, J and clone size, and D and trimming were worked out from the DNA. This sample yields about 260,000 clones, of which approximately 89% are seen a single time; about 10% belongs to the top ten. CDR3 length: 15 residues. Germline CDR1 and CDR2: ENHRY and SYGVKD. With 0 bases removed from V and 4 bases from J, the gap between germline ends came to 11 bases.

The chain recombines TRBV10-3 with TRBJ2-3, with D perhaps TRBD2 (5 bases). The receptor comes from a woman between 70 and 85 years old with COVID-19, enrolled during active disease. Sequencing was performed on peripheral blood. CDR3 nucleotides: TGTGCCATCAGTGAGTCAGGGCCGAGGGCAGATACGCAGTATTTT. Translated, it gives CAISESGPRADTQYF.